Listed here are 25 T cell receptor beta chains from one sample, sequenced in a study of cytomegalovirus exposure and HLA in healthy donors. PCR involved 60 Vbeta and 13 Jbeta primers. Method: immunoSEQ multiplex PCR; TCRdb's copy keeps in-frame clones and lacks some. The repertoire holds approximately 150,000 clones, with over 75% as singletons. Sequencing was carried out using PBMCs. The receptors stem from a man between 35 and 55 years old in good health and CMV-seronegative.

This clone came up once. At one end, the junction sequence differs from germline, possibly due to a read error. This chain joins TRBV7-9 and TRBJ2-2, with 7 bases fitting TRBD2. The V gene's germline CDR1 is SEHNR and CDR2 FQNEAQ (reference sequence). The CDR3 totals 15 residues. CDR3 nucleotide sequence: TGTTCCAGCAGCTTTTCGGGGAGGGACACCGGGGAGCTGTTTTTT. As protein: CSSSFSGRDTGELFF.

The chain recombines TRBV5-1 with TRBJ1-1; a weak D match, TRBD1 (5 bases). The germline gives CDR1 SGHRS, CDR2 YFSETQ. CDR3 size: 15 residues. V lost 0 bases, J lost 3 bases, and 12 bases lay in between. The CDR3 DNA follows: TGCGCCAGCAGCTTGGTGTGGGGGGAGGACACTGAAGCTTTCTTT. It codes for CASSLVWGEDTEAFF.

The chain carries TRBV7-9 and TRBJ2-5; unclear D gene. The germline V gene has CDR1 SEHNR and CDR2 FQNEAQ (reference sequence). The CDR3 extends over 12 amino acids. V was shortened by 2 bases and J by 2 bases, with 3 bases between the two germline ends. The CDR3 here is CASSLQQETQYF. CDR3 nucleotides: TGTGCCAGCAGCTTACAGCAAGAGACCCAGTACTTC.

V is TRBV5-1 and J is TRBJ2-5, with D tentatively TRBD2 (6 bases). The CDR3 spans 15 residues. The V end was cut by 0 bases, the J end by 2 bases, with 11 bases between. The germline gives CDR1 SGHRS, CDR2 YFSETQ. The CDR3 DNA reads as TGCGCCAGCAGCTTGGCGGACTATGCGCAAGAGACCCAGTACTTC. Protein sequence: CASSLADYAQETQYF.

This clone has only one observation. The rearrangement joins TRBV12-5 to TRBJ2-3, with TRBD2 identical over 13 bases. V shed 3 bases and J 0 bases; nucleotides not matched to a gene: 21. Germline-derived CDR1 and CDR2 are LGHNT and FRNRAP. This CDR3 is 23 amino acids long. CDR3 sequence (DNA): TGTGCTAGTGGTTTCGGAGTTAAAGGGACTAGCGGGATCGGGGTTTCTAGCACAGATACGCAGTATTTT. Translation gives CASGFGVKGTSGIGVSSTDTQYF. The variable domain in full, with the rest retrieved from reference TRBV12-5 and TRBJ2-3, is DARVTQTPRHKVTEMGQEVTMRCQPILGHNTVFWYRQTMMQGLELLAYFRNRAPLDDSGMPKDRFSAEMPDATLATLKIQPSEPRDSAVYFCASGFGVKGTSGIGVSSTDTQYFGPGTRLTVL.

V is TRBV4-3 and J is TRBJ2-7; D not certain. The V and J ends lost 2 bases and 0 bases respectively, with 8 bases between them. The CDR3 sequence is 14 residues long. The germline CDR1 and CDR2 sequences are LGHNA and YSLEER. CDR3 sequence (DNA): TGCGCCAGCAGCCAAAGTACGAGCTCCTACGAGCAGTACTTC. Residues: CASSQSTSSYEQYF.

The rearrangement links TRBV6-1 to TRBJ2-1; D is possibly TRBD2 (7 bases). CDR1 and CDR2 from the germline V gene are MNHNS and SASEGT. CDR3 size: 15 residues. V gave up 7 bases and J gave up 3 bases, with 16 bases separating them. In DNA, the CDR3 is TGTGCCAGCACCGAGGGGGGGGCGGACTACAATGAGCAGTTCTTC. This encodes CASTEGGADYNEQFF.

The rearrangement joins TRBV7-9 to TRBJ1-2; no clear D gene. V lost 1 base and J 5 bases, leaving 14 bases between the germline ends. CDR3 length: 15 residues. Germline V gives CDR1 SEHNR, CDR2 FQNEAQ (reference sequence). This chain's CDR3 is CASSLERLREYGYTF. Written as DNA, the CDR3 is TGTGCCAGCAGCTTAGAGAGGCTGAGGGAGTATGGCTACACCTTC.

The V call is TRBV7-9, the J call TRBJ1-1, with a weak D call TRBD1 (5 bases). Germline CDR1 SEHNR, CDR2 FQNEAQ (reference sequence). The length of the CDR3 is 14 residues. Deletions cut 9 bases from V and 0 bases from J, with 14 bases between. The CDR3 DNA sequence: TGTGCCAGTCAGGGTAGGCAGTTGAACACTGAAGCTTTCTTT. As protein: CASQGRQLNTEAFF.

This chain uses TRBV5-6 with TRBJ2-1, with D possibly TRBD1 on 6 matching bases. The germline V gene has CDR1 SGHDT and CDR2 YYEEEE. Trimming left V 0 bases short and J 0 bases short, with 13 bases between. The CDR3 sequence is 17 residues long. CDR3 amino acids: CASSLGQGLSSYNEQFF. The CDR3 region has the DNA TGTGCCAGCAGCTTGGGTCAGGGGTTGAGCTCCTACAATGAGCAGTTCTTC.

A word on this clone: No DNA is shown, since the ends of the CDR3 on it are uncertain; the CDR3 is the one TCRdb lists. The V and J genes are TRBV28 and TRBJ1-6; TRBD1, the table's D call, was not compared with the DNA. Germline V gene data show CDR1 as MDHEN and CDR2 as SYDVKM. The CDR3 comprises 16 residues, both ends counted. The CDR3 is CASFGPGQGANSPLHF.

The V and J genes are TRBV7-2 and TRBJ2-5; D not resolved. The CDR3 consists of 14 residues. V was trimmed by 2 bases and J by 5 bases, leaving 12 bases between them. Germline loops: CDR1 SGHTA, CDR2 FQGNSA. This CDR3 reads CASSLLKHRETQYF. CDR3 DNA sequence: TGTGCCAGCAGCTTATTAAAGCATCGGGAGACCCAGTACTTC. Full variable domain (outside the CDR3, taken from reference TRBV7-2 and TRBJ2-5): GAGVSQSPSNKVTEKGKDVELRCDPISGHTALYWYRQSLGQGLEFLIYFQGNSAPDKSGLPSDRFSAERTGGSVSTLTIQRTQQEDSAVYLCASSLLKHRETQYFGPGTRLLVL.

This clone was counted only a few times. V usage is TRBV7-2 and J usage is TRBJ2-1, with TRBD2 matching over 9 bases. The V and J ends lost 1 base and 6 bases, in that order; junction bases with no gene match: 7. This CDR3 spans 16 amino acids. Germline-derived CDR1 and CDR2 are SGHTA and FQGNSA. CDR3 in DNA: TGTGCCAGCAGCTTAGTAGCGGTAGCGGGAGTCAATGAGCAGTTCTTC. Its translation: CASSLVAVAGVNEQFF.

The gene calls are TRBV6-6 and TRBJ1-1, with D uncertain. The CDR3 contains 11 residues. Germline V gene sequence: CDR1 MNHNY, CDR2 SVGAGI (reference sequence). The V gene lost 2 bases and the J gene lost 11 bases, with 9 bases spanning the gap. DNA for the CDR3: TGTGCCAGCAGTTACGAGGGAAGGGCTTTCTTT. It yields the protein CASSYEGRAFF.

This chain joins TRBV2 and TRBJ2-1, with 13 bases lining up with TRBD2. The CDR3 consists of 16 residues. The germline V gene encodes CDR1 SNHLY and CDR2 FYNNEI. Trimming cost V 4 bases and J 7 bases; bases outside gene matches: 7. The CDR3, as DNA: TGTGCCAGCAGTGTACCGGGACTAGCGGGACCGAATGAGCAGTTCTTC. Protein sequence: CASSVPGLAGPNEQFF.

A note on this clone: The junction departs from the called germline gene at one end, perhaps through a read error. The rearrangement links TRBV5-1 to TRBJ2-4, with 9 bases lining up with TRBD1. The CDR3 sequence is 16 residues long. CDR1 is SGHRS, CDR2 YFSETQ, per germline. The CDR3 sequence: CASSLMGQGGKNIQYF. CDR3 sequence (DNA): TGTGCCAGCAGCTTGATGGGACAGGGTGGCAAAAACATTCAGTACTTC.

The chain uses TRBV7-9 and TRBJ2-7; weak D call: TRBD2 (7 bases). V was clipped by 5 bases and J by 5 bases, with 16 bases between them. The CDR3 is 14 amino acids. The germline gives CDR1 SEHNR, CDR2 FQNEAQ (reference sequence). The CDR3 protein is CASSPTRGGDEQYF. In nucleotides, the CDR3 is TGTGCCAGCAGCCCTACCAGGGGAGGGGACGAGCAGTACTTC. Variable domain in full (rest from reference TRBV7-9 and TRBJ2-7): DTGVSQNPRHKITKRGQNVTFRCDPISEHNRLYWYRQTLGQGPEFLTYFQNEAQLEKSRLLSDRFSAERPKGSFSTLEIQRTEQGDSAMYLCASSPTRGGDEQYFGPGTRLTVT.

The rearrangement uses TRBV11-3 and TRBJ1-1; no clear D gene. Germline values: CDR1 SGHNT, CDR2 YENEEA. V lost 5 bases and J lost 7, with 14 bases in between. The CDR3 extends over 13 amino acids. The CDR3 nucleotides are TGTGCCAGCAGCGAAGCCGGGTCCGATGAAGCTTTCTTT. Its protein product is CASSEAGSDEAFF.

As regards this clone: No conserved phenylalanine or tryptophan ends this CDR3, so it is likely a read error. V usage is TRBV29-1 and J usage is TRBJ1-2; D not certain. V lost 3 bases and J lost 8, with 7 bases in between. Germline V gives CDR1 SQVTM, CDR2 ANQGSEA. This CDR3 is 10 amino acids long. DNA for the CDR3: TGCAGCGTTGATAGGCGAGGCTACACCCTC. It specifies CSVDRRGYTL.

The rearrangement links TRBV6-1 to TRBJ1-6; possibly TRBD1 for D (6 bases). Germline loops: CDR1 MNHNS, CDR2 SASEGT. The V end lost 1 base, the J end lost 9 bases, and 16 bases lay between the germline ends. CDR3 length equals 16 residues. The CDR3 reads CASSEGAGEAGSPLHF. The CDR3 DNA sequence: TGTGCCAGCAGTGAAGGGGCAGGGGAAGCTGGTTCACCCCTCCACTTT.

The CDR3 protein is CASSIRRAEGEQYF. The DNA of the CDR3 is TGTGCCAGTAGTATAAGGAGGGCTGAGGGCGAGCAGTACTTC. The chain joins TRBV19 to TRBJ2-7; D perhaps matches TRBD2 (6 bases). Germline CDR1 LNHDA, CDR2 SQIVND (reference sequence). There are 14 residues in the CDR3. V was shortened by 2 bases and J by 6 bases, with 14 bases between the two germline ends.

This clone has just a few counts. The V call is TRBV19, the J call TRBJ1-3; possible D gene TRBD1, 6 bases. This CDR3 is built from 15 residues. Trimming pared 9 bases from V and 0 bases from J, leaving 15 bases between. CDR1 and CDR2 (germline): LNHDA, SQIVND (reference sequence). The CDR3 here is CASSTGTLSGNTIYF. The CDR3 bases are TGTGCCAGCTCAACCGGGACACTCTCTGGAAACACCATATATTTT.

In its sample, this clone was seen once. This sequence joins TRBV15 and TRBJ1-2; 11 nucleotides line up with TRBD1. The CDR3 sequence is 16 residues long. V lost 2 bases and J lost 2; bases outside the gene matches: 4. Germline loops: CDR1 LNHNV, CDR2 YYDKDF (reference sequence). CDR3 loop: CATSRYGQGANYGYTF. CDR3 DNA: TGTGCCACCAGCAGATACGGACAGGGGGCCAACTATGGCTACACCTTC.

This clone was observed once. The chain joins TRBV5-6 to TRBJ2-5; 8 bases are shared with TRBD2. The CDR3 has 15 amino acids. With 4 bases clipped from V and 4 bases from J, the junction kept 9 bases outside the gene matches. CDR1 and CDR2 (germline): SGHDT, YYEEEE. The DNA of the CDR3 is TGTGCCAGCAGCCCCCTCCCGGGGGGGAGAGAGACCCAGTACTTC. It is translated as CASSPLPGGRETQYF. The entire variable domain, with the rest obtained from reference TRBV5-6 and TRBJ2-5, is as follows: DAGVTQSPTHLIKTRGQQVTLRCSPKSGHDTVSWYQQALGQGPQFIFQYYEEEERQRGNFPDRFSGHQFPNYSSELNVNALLLGDSALYLCASSPLPGGRETQYFGPGTRLLVL.

This chain joins TRBV11-2 and TRBJ2-2, with D perhaps matching TRBD2 (6 bases). The CDR3 totals 15 residues. V was pared by 5 bases and J by 4 bases, with 14 bases between. The germline V gene has CDR1 SGHAT and CDR2 FQNNGV. Here the CDR3 reads CASSLARGSTGELFF. CDR3 bases: TGTGCCAGCAGCCTGGCGCGGGGTAGCACCGGGGAGCTGTTTTTT.